This TCR beta chain was captured by sequencing in a study of STAT5B mutations in CD4+ large granular lymphocyte leukemia. Broader study findings: Top patient clones used TRBV06 genes more often: 8/27 versus 2/35 in controls. Without HLA matching, higher CD4+ than CD8+ T-LGLL clonality could reflect small sample size.

The CDR3 is 15 amino acids. J was trimmed by 6 bases and V by 3 bases; bases with no gene match: 8. The germline V gene encodes CDR1 SGHRS and CDR2 YFSETQ. Profiling relied on immunoSEQ multiplex PCR, and the TCRdb table lists in-frame clones only, not all of them. The repertoire holds about 45,000 clones, with approximately 86% as singletons. About this clone: Its matching antigen is unknown.

V gene TRBV5-1 combines with J gene TRBJ1-2; 10 nucleotides agree with TRBD1. The specimen sequenced was CD4+ T cells from blood buffy coats. This TCR derives from a human donor in good health. CDR3 in amino acids: CASSWGTGDPNGYTF. CDR3 coding DNA: TGCGCCAGCAGCTGGGGGACAGGGGACCCCAATGGCTACACCTTC. Based on the CDR3 plus reference TRBV5-1 and TRBJ1-2, the full variable domain is KAGVTQTPRYLIKTRGQQVTLSCSPISGHRSVSWYQQTPGQGLQFLFEYFSETQRNKGNFPGRFSGRQFSNSRSEMNVSTLELGDSALYLCASSWGTGDPNGYTFGSGTRLTVV.